Only a few counts were recorded for the clone carrying this T cell receptor beta chain. Its antigen is not identified. MiXCR, applied by TCRdb to the PCR reads, yields one record per CDR3 protein. The data contain approximately 30,000 distinct CDR3 sequences, over 40% of them singletons. These data originate in a study of vaccination and CD4 T cells after COVID-19. The overall study: At day 14 and again at days 161 to 241 post-vaccination, three convalescent patients were sampled. Study-wide findings and caveats: Within convalescent individuals, 304 out of 307 vaccine-specific clones proved to be spike mono-reactive.

Time point defined: late sampling 161 to 241 days after vaccination in a few convalescent patients. The clonotype comes from a human donor who had recovered from COVID-19. Sequences were derived from CD4+ T cells from blood, sampled about 7 months after SARS-CoV-2 vaccination.

The CDR3 bases are TGTGCCAGCAGCTCGAAGATAACTAGCGGGAGTCGAGAGACCCAGTACTTC. Translating gives CASSSKITSGSRETQYF. The chain uses TRBV7-9 and TRBJ2-5; 11 nucleotides align to TRBD2. Germline CDR1 is SEHNR and CDR2 is FQNEAQ (reference sequence). The V and J ends lost 4 bases and 4 bases, in that order; junction bases with no gene match: 11. This CDR3 has 17 amino acids.